This T cell receptor (beta chain) originates from a study of blood T cell repertoires in COVID-19. Profiled with immunoSEQ multiplex PCR; TCRdb holds only in-frame clones, not every one. The data contain about 97,000 clones, roughly 88% of them singletons. Germline lookup yields CDR1 SGHNT and CDR2 YYREEE (reference sequence). The CDR3 is 15 residues long. Trimming stripped 0 bases from V and 0 bases from J, with 6 bases between. The chain carries TRBV5-4 and TRBJ1-4; D gene ambiguous. Sequences were obtained from peripheral blood. The TCR originated in a man between 50 and 59 years old with COVID-19, enrolled during active disease. The CDR3 reads CASSLGRATNEKLFF. The CDR3 region has the DNA TGTGCCAGCAGCTTGGGGAGAGCAACTAATGAAAAACTGTTTTTT.